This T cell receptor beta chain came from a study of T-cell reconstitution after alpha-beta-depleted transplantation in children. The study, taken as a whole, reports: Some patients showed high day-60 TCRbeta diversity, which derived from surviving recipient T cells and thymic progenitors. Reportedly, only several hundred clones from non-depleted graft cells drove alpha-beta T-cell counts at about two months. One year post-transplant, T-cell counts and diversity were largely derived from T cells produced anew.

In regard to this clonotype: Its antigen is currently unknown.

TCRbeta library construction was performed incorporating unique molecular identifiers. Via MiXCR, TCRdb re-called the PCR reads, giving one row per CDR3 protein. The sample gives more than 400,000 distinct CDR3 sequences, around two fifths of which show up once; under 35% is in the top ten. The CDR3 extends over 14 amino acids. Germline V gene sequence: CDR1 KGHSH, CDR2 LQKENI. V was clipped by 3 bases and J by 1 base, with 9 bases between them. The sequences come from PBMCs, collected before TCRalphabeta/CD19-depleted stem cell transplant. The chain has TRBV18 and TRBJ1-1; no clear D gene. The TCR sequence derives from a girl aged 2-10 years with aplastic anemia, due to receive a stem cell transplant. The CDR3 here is CASSPFTGNTEAFF. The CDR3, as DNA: TGTGCCAGCTCACCCTTTACCGGGAACACTGAAGCTTTCTTT.